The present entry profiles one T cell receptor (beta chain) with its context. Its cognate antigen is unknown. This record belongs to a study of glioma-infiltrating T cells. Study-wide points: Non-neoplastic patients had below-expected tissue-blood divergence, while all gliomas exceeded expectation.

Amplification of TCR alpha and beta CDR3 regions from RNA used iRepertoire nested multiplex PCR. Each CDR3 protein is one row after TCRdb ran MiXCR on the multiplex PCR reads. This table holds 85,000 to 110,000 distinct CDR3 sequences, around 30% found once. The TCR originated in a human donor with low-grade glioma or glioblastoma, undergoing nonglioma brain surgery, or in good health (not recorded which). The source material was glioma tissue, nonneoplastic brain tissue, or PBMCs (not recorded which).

The CDR3 loop is CASIRGLNTEAFF. The DNA of the CDR3 is TGTGCCAGCATCAGGGGGCTGAACACTGAAGCTTTCTTT. The rearrangement links TRBV12-3 or TRBV12-4 to TRBJ1-1; the match to TRBD1 covers 8 bases. This CDR3 has 13 residues. V was pared by 7 bases and J by 0 bases, with 1 base of the junction left unmatched.